Presented here are 11 T cell receptor beta chains from one specimen sequenced in a study of cytomegalovirus exposure and HLA in healthy donors. Researchers ran the PCR with 60 Vbeta and 13 Jbeta primers. This table comes from immunoSEQ multiplex PCR, and its TCRdb copy is limited to in-frame clones, with some not included. The sample lists approximately 180,000 clones, 80% to 85% occurring once. Sequenced material: PBMCs. The receptors come from a woman aged 25 to 39 in good health and CMV-seronegative.

This clone was counted only a few times. V gene TRBV7-9 combines with J gene TRBJ2-5; perhaps TRBD1 as D (6 bases). From germline, CDR1 is SEHNR and CDR2 FQNEAQ (reference sequence). The CDR3 spans 14 residues. V lost 5 bases and J lost 2, with 12 bases in between. CDR3 loop: CASSPQGLQETQYF. CDR3 DNA: TGTGCCAGCAGCCCGCAGGGGCTACAAGAGACCCAGTACTTC.

This chain links TRBV9 with TRBJ2-7; 11 positions agree with TRBD1. Per germline, CDR1 SGDLS and CDR2 YYNGEE. V shed 3 bases and J 4 bases; nucleotides not matched to a gene: 3. This CDR3 is built from 14 residues. DNA for the CDR3: TGTGCCAGCAGCGCCGGGACAGGGGGTTACGAGCAGTACTTC. It translates to CASSAGTGGYEQYF.

V is TRBV28 and J is TRBJ2-1, with D uncertain. V was trimmed by 7 bases and J by 9 bases, leaving 16 bases between them. Germline V gene sequence: CDR1 MDHEN, CDR2 SYDVKM. The CDR3 is 13 residues long. The CDR3 loop reads CASTGLPESEQFF. The DNA for the CDR3 is TGTGCCAGCACGGGTCTGCCAGAGAGTGAGCAGTTCTTC.

The rearrangement uses TRBV25-1 and TRBJ2-6; D not certain. The CDR3 runs to 17 residues. Germline-derived CDR1 and CDR2 are MGHDK and SYGVNS. V lost 4 bases and J lost 8, with 21 bases in between. CDR3 sequence: CASSVKSGSLTTNVLTF. The CDR3 DNA reads as TGTGCCAGCAGTGTTAAGTCAGGCAGTCTGACGACCAACGTCCTGACTTTC.

The chain uses TRBV10-2 and TRBJ2-3, with 12 bases fitting TRBD2. Germline V CDR1 and CDR2: WSHSY, SAAADI. The V gene end was trimmed by 6 bases and the J gene end by 6 bases; junction bases not matched to a gene: 4. CDR3 length: 14 amino acids. CDR3 sequence (DNA): TGCGCCAGCAGACTAGCGGGAGGCCCCGATACGCAGTATTTT. As protein: CASRLAGGPDTQYF.

J is TRBJ1-5 and V is TRBV7-2; D call uncertain. The CDR3 runs 13 residues. V shed 5 bases and J shed 4 bases, with 9 bases lying between them. Germline assignment: CDR1 SGHTA and CDR2 FQGNSA. CDR3 in amino acids: CASSLGVNQPQHF. The CDR3 DNA sequence: TGTGCCAGCAGCCTCGGGGTAAATCAGCCCCAGCATTTT.

This chain connects TRBV6-5 to TRBJ2-1, with 8 positions matching TRBD1. Germline V gene data show CDR1 as MNHEY and CDR2 as SVGAGI. The trim removed 8 bases at V and 9 bases at J, leaving 9 bases unmatched. The CDR3 sequence is 13 residues long. CDR3: CASGQGQWSEQFF. The CDR3 region has the DNA TGTGCCAGCGGACAGGGTCAATGGAGTGAGCAGTTCTTC.

V and J are TRBV19 and TRBJ2-5, with 8 nucleotides matching TRBD1. The CDR3 runs to 15 residues. Germline CDR1 reads LNHDA; CDR2 reads SQIVND (reference sequence). V lost 7 bases, J lost 4 bases, and 11 bases stayed unmatched. The CDR3 is CASMSGTGVGETQYF. CDR3 nucleotides: TGTGCCAGTATGTCGGGGACAGGTGTGGGAGAGACCCAGTACTTC.

J is TRBJ2-3 and V is TRBV6-5; D not certain. Germline V gives CDR1 MNHEY, CDR2 SVGAGI. Trimming took off 2 bases at V and 3 bases at J, with 6 bases between the two ends. CDR3 length equals 13 residues. The DNA of the CDR3 is TGTGCCAGCAGTTACCGGGTGACAGATACGCAGTATTTT. Translated, it gives CASSYRVTDTQYF.

As DNA, the CDR3 is TGTGCCAGCAGCTCTGGACGGGGCAATGAGCAGTTCTTC. Protein sequence: CASSSGRGNEQFF. This chain joins TRBV7-2 and TRBJ2-1; D may be TRBD2 (5 bases). CDR3 length: 13 amino acids. V lost 4 bases and J lost 6, with 10 bases in between. Germline V gene sequence: CDR1 SGHTA, CDR2 FQGNSA.

The chain recombines TRBV5-6 with TRBJ2-1; 7 bases agree with TRBD2. The CDR3 contains 14 residues. The V gene end was trimmed by 0 bases and the J gene end by 6 bases; junction bases not matched to a gene: 3. CDR1 and CDR2 (germline): SGHDT, YYEEEE. DNA for the CDR3: TGTGCCAGCAGCTTGGGACTAGCATTCAATGAGCAGTTCTTC. It is translated as CASSLGLAFNEQFF.